This paragraph covers one TCR beta chain sequence. Its antigen remains unknown. The entry originates in a study of cytotoxic CD8 clonotypes in ibrutinib-treated CLL. The study's findings and limits: Exceeding age-matched healthy donors, baseline clonality also tracked the counts of circulating CD8+ T cells.

CDR3 length: 16 amino acids. V dropped 0 bases and J dropped 2; count of bases not matched to a gene: 4. Looked up from germline, CDR1 is MNHNS and CDR2 is SASEGT. Profiled with immunoSEQ multiplex PCR; TCRdb holds only in-frame clones, not every one. In the table there are 270,000 or so clones, around 69% of which are singletons. The chain combines TRBV6-1 with TRBJ2-7; 10 nucleotides line up with TRBD2. The receptor was derived from a human donor with chronic lymphocytic leukemia. The sample was PBMCs, taken at disease progression, from a patient treated with ibrutinib. CDR3: CASSEAGLAGAYEQYF. The CDR3 DNA reads as TGTGCCAGCAGTGAAGCCGGGCTAGCGGGGGCCTACGAGCAGTACTTC.